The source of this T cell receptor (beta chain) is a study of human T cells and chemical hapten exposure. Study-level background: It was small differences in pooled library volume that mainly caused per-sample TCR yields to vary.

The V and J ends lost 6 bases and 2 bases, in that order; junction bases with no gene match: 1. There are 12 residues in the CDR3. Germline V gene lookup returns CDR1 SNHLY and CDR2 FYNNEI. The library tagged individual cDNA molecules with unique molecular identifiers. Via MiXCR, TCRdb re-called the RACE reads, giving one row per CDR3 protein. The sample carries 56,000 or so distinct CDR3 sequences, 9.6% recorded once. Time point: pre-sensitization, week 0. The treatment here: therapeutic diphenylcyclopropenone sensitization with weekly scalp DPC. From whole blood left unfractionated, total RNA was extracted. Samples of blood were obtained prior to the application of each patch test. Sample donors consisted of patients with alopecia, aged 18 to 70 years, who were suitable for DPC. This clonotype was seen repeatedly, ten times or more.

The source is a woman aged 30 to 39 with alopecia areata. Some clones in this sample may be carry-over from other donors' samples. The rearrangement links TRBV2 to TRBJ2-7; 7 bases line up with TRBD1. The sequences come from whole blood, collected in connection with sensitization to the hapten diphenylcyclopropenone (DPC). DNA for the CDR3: TGTGCCAGCAGGGGACAGACCTACGAGCAGTACTTC. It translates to CASRGQTYEQYF.